Following are 16 T cell receptor beta chains from one sample sequenced in a study of cytotoxic CD8 clonotypes in ibrutinib-treated CLL. Profiling relied on immunoSEQ multiplex PCR, and the TCRdb table lists in-frame clones only, not all of them. The data contain over 150,000 clones, 81% of them singletons. The sample was PBMCs, taken after 12 months of ibrutinib treatment. These receptor sequences come from a human donor with chronic lymphocytic leukemia.

With respect to this clone: Different DNA sequences within this sample yield the same CDR3. This chain links TRBV5-1 with TRBJ2-2; D is ambiguous. CDR3 length: 13 residues. V was pared by 0 bases and J by 4 bases, with 4 bases between. Germline CDR1 SGHRS, CDR2 YFSETQ. The CDR3 is CASSLEGTGELFF. DNA of the CDR3: TGCGCCAGCAGCTTGGAGGGCACCGGGGAGCTGTTTTTT.

The chain has TRBV5-1 and TRBJ1-1; TRBD1 might be the D (5 bases). The CDR3 is 16 residues long. The germline V gene has CDR1 SGHRS and CDR2 YFSETQ. V was trimmed by 0 bases and J by 0 bases, leaving 12 bases between them. CDR3 DNA sequence: TGCGCCAGCAGCTTGGGAACAGGAGTCTTGAACACTGAAGCTTTCTTT. Its translation is CASSLGTGVLNTEAFF.

The genes are TRBV7-9 and TRBJ2-1; D possibly corresponds to TRBD2 (6 bases). This CDR3 contains 17 residues. CDR1 SEHNR and CDR2 FQNEAQ come from the germline V gene (reference sequence). V was pared by 4 bases and J by 0 bases, with 16 bases between. The CDR3 bases are TGTGCCAGCAGCTCCACCCGACTAGTAAGCTCCTACAATGAGCAGTTCTTC. Amino acids: CASSSTRLVSSYNEQFF.

J is TRBJ2-7 and V is TRBV28; no firm D call. Trimming shortened V by 3 bases and J by 2 bases, and 17 bases separated the two germline ends. Germline values: CDR1 MDHEN, CDR2 SYDVKM. The CDR3 is 16 amino acids. The DNA of the CDR3 is TGTGCCAGCAGTTTTCTAGGCAGCCCTTTTACCTACGAGCAGTACTTC. Protein product: CASSFLGSPFTYEQYF.

J is TRBJ2-2 and V is TRBV18, with D unclear. Trimming cost V 6 bases and J 1 base, with 0 bases left between them. The CDR3 is 11 amino acids. Germline V gene data show CDR1 as KGHSH and CDR2 as LQKENI. CDR3 region: CASSNTGELFF. CDR3 in DNA: TGTGCCAGCTCGAACACCGGGGAGCTGTTTTTT.

V usage is TRBV7-9 and J usage is TRBJ2-2, with D tentatively TRBD2 (6 bases). Germline V CDR1 and CDR2: SEHNR, FQNEAQ (reference sequence). Trimming removed 4 bases at V and 7 bases at J, with 16 bases between. This CDR3 comprises 15 residues. The CDR3 protein is CASSSNSPGGGELFF. CDR3 nucleotide sequence: TGTGCCAGCAGCTCTAACAGTCCCGGGGGCGGGGAGCTGTTTTTT.

This chain joins TRBV5-1 and TRBJ2-7; D is perhaps TRBD1 (6 bases). With 4 bases removed from V and 4 bases from J, the gap between germline ends came to 9 bases. Germline V lookup: CDR1 SGHRS, CDR2 YFSETQ. This CDR3 has 12 residues. Here the CDR3 reads CASSRDTYEQYF. The CDR3 DNA sequence: TGCGCCAGCAGCCGGGACACTTACGAGCAGTACTTC.

This clone was seen once. V usage is TRBV28 and J usage is TRBJ2-3; D is unresolved. In germline, CDR1 is MDHEN, CDR2 SYDVKM. Trimming cost V 8 bases and J 5 bases, with 14 bases left between them. This CDR3 region has 13 residues. For the CDR3, the DNA is TGTGCCAGCGGCATCTCCTCCAGAGATACGCAGTATTTT. Translation: CASGISSRDTQYF. Looking up the rest from reference TRBV28 and TRBJ2-3 gives the full variable domain: DVKVTQSSRYLVKRTGEKVFLECVQDMDHENMFWYRQDPGLGLRLIYFSYDVKMKEKGDIPEGYSVSREKKERFSLILESASTNQTSMYLCASGISSRDTQYFGPGTRLTVL.

This sequence joins TRBV9 and TRBJ1-1, with D possibly TRBD1 on 6 matching bases. The V gene's germline CDR1 is SGDLS and CDR2 YYNGEE. The CDR3 totals 16 residues. Trimming shortened V by 7 bases and J by 4 bases, and 23 bases separated the two germline ends. CDR3 protein: CASLINWGGARTEAFF. The CDR3 DNA reads TGTGCCAGCTTGATTAATTGGGGGGGCGCACGCACTGAAGCTTTCTTT.

The V gene is TRBV10-3, the J gene TRBJ1-5, with 10 bases matching TRBD1. V gave up 6 bases and J gave up 7 bases; unmatched junction bases: 9. Germline V CDR1 and CDR2: ENHRY, SYGVKD. The CDR3 is 15 amino acids. Here the CDR3 DNA reads TGTGCCATCAGCGAGGAGGGACAGGGGAAACAGCCCCAGCATTTT. Translating gives CAISEEGQGKQPQHF.

V usage is TRBV29-1 and J usage is TRBJ2-2, with D perhaps assigned TRBD1 or TRBD2 (5 bases each). Trimming removed 3 bases from V and 0 bases from J, with 8 bases in between. CDR1 and CDR2 from the germline V gene are SQVTM and ANQGSEA. The CDR3 length is 14 residues. This CDR3 reads CSVEGPANTGELFF. The CDR3 nucleotides are TGCAGCGTTGAGGGACCAGCGAACACCGGGGAGCTGTTTTTT.

A few counts support this clone. The chain employs TRBV29-1 and TRBJ2-7; a possible D gene is TRBD2 (5 bases). The germline CDR1 and CDR2 sequences are SQVTM and ANQGSEA. V was pared by 4 bases and J by 7 bases, with 17 bases between. The CDR3 sequence is 13 residues long. The CDR3 nucleotides are TGCAGCGTTGTGGAGTCTAGCCGCTGGGAGCAGTACTTC. Protein sequence: CSVVESSRWEQYF.

The chain employs TRBV10-3 and TRBJ2-6; D possibly corresponds to TRBD1 (6 bases). Germline V gives CDR1 ENHRY, CDR2 SYGVKD. The CDR3 sequence is 17 residues long. Trimming took off 2 bases at V and 0 bases at J, with 11 bases between the two ends. The CDR3: CAISETGHPSGANVLTF. CDR3 DNA sequence: TGTGCCATCAGTGAGACGGGACACCCCTCTGGGGCCAACGTCCTGACTTTC.

This clone was seen once. The chain couples TRBV28 to TRBJ1-2; D remains unclear. CDR1 is MDHEN, CDR2 SYDVKM, per germline. The CDR3 runs to 15 residues. V shed 3 bases and J shed 7 bases, with 18 bases lying between them. CDR3 sequence reads: CASSFGLRTLTGYTF. The CDR3 DNA follows: TGTGCCAGCAGTTTCGGACTTAGGACTTTGACTGGCTACACCTTC.

The chain carries TRBV4-2 and TRBJ2-5; maybe TRBD2 (5 bases). This CDR3 comprises 15 residues. Trimming pared 2 bases from V and 5 bases from J, leaving 15 bases between. Germline V gives CDR1 LGHNA, CDR2 YNFKEQ. The CDR3 coding sequence is TGTGCCAGCAGCCAAAAGTTCGGTCCGGGGGAGACCCAGTACTTC. Protein: CASSQKFGPGETQYF.

The chain couples TRBV5-1 to TRBJ2-1; TRBD2 agrees at 11 bases. With 5 bases clipped from V and 2 bases from J, the junction kept 9 bases outside the gene matches. Germline lookup yields CDR1 SGHRS and CDR2 YFSETQ. This CDR3 is built from 17 residues. CDR3 coding DNA: TGCGCCAGCAGACAATTTAGCGGGAGGGCCACCTACAATGAGCAGTTCTTC. It codes for CASRQFSGRATYNEQFF.